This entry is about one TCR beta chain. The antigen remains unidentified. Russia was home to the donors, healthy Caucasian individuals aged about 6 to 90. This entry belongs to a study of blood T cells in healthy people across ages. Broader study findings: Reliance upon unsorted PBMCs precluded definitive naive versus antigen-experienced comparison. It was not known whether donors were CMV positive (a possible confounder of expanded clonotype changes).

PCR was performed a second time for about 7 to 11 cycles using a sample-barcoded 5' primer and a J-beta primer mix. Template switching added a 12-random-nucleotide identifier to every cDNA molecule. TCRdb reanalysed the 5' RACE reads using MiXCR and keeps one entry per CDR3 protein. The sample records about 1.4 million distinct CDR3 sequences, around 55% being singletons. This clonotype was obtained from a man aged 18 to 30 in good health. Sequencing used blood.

The CDR3 protein is CASSYAGPSRGQPQHF. The CDR3 DNA is TGTGCCAGCAGTTACGCGGGACCCTCCAGGGGTCAGCCCCAGCATTTT. The chain employs TRBV6-5 and TRBJ1-5; a possible D gene is TRBD1 (6 bases). Germline V gives CDR1 MNHEY, CDR2 SVGAGI. CDR3 length: 16 residues. V lost 2 bases and J 6 bases, leaving 17 bases between the germline ends.